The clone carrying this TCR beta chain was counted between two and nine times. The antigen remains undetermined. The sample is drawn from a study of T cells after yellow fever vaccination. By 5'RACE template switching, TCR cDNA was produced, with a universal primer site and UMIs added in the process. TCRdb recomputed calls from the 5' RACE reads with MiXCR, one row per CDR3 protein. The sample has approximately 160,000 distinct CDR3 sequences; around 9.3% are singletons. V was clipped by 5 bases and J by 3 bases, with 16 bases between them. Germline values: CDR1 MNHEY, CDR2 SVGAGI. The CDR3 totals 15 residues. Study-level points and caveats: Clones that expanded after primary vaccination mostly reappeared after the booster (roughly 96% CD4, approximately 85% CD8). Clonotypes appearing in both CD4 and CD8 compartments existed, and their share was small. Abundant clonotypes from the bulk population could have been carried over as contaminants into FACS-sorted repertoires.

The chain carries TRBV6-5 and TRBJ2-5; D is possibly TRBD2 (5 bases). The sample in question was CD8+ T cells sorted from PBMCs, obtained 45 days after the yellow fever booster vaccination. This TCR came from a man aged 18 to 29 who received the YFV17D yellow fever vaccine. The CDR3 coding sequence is TGTGCCAGCAGTCCCCGGACTGGCACGGAAGAGACCCAGTACTTC. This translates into CASSPRTGTEETQYF.